Each of the 16 T cell receptor beta chains below was sequenced from the same sample in a study of shared clonotypes between healthy human individuals. Using immunoSEQ multiplex PCR, the repertoire was profiled, and TCRdb retains in-frame clones only, with some absent. The data show almost 750,000 clones, over 60% seen once. Sequences were obtained from memory CD4+ T cells sorted from blood. Subset reported: CD45RA-negative fraction. These receptors all stem from a woman between 25 and 40 years old in good health.

The V gene is TRBV2, the J gene TRBJ2-3; TRBD2 is a possible D gene (6 bases). Per the germline V gene, CDR1 is SNHLY and CDR2 is FYNNEI. Trimming removed 2 bases at V and 2 bases at J, with 14 bases between. CDR3 length: 16 amino acids. The CDR3 loop is CASSEKSSVVTDTQYF. The CDR3, as DNA: TGTGCCAGCAGTGAAAAATCTAGCGTAGTCACAGATACGCAGTATTTT.

This clone was detected a few times. The J gene is TRBJ2-3, the V gene TRBV4-2, with 9 bases identical to TRBD2. After removal of 4 bases from V and 0 bases from J, the junction contained 11 bases not matched to a gene. CDR3 length: 18 amino acids. Germline loops: CDR1 LGHNA, CDR2 YNFKEQ. The CDR3 DNA sequence: TGTGCCAGCAGCCCCAATGGACTAGCGAGGTCTAGCACAGATACGCAGTATTTT. Translating gives CASSPNGLARSSTDTQYF.

The CDR3 nucleotides are TGCGCCAGCAGCCAACAGGGGGCGCAATACAATGAGCAGTTCTTC. It encodes CASSQQGAQYNEQFF. The chain uses TRBV5-1 and TRBJ2-1, with 9 positions matching TRBD1. Germline V gene data show CDR1 as SGHRS and CDR2 as YFSETQ. CDR3 size: 15 residues. V shed 4 bases and J 4 bases; nucleotides not matched to a gene: 6. Filled out from reference TRBV5-1 and TRBJ2-1, the complete variable domain reads KAGVTQTPRYLIKTRGQQVTLSCSPISGHRSVSWYQQTPGQGLQFLFEYFSETQRNKGNFPGRFSGRQFSNSRSEMNVSTLELGDSALYLCASSQQGAQYNEQFFGPGTRLTVL.

V usage is TRBV10-3 and J usage is TRBJ2-7; 9 bases are a match to TRBD1. The V segment lost 7 bases and the J segment 5 bases; nucleotides outside the gene matches: 6. The CDR3 consists of 13 residues. The V gene's germline CDR1 is ENHRY and CDR2 SYGVKD. CDR3 nucleotides: TGTGCCATCAAAACAGGGGGCGGTCACGAGCAGTACTTC. Protein product: CAIKTGGGHEQYF.

The V gene is TRBV30, the J gene TRBJ2-5; 10 bases are shared with TRBD2. This CDR3 has 16 amino acids. Germline V gene lookup returns CDR1 GTSNPN and CDR2 SVGIG (reference sequence). Unmatched junction bases numbered 13, after V lost 5 bases and J lost 4 bases. In nucleotides, the CDR3 is TGTGCCTGGCTACACCTCGAGCGGGAGGGGGGAGAGACCCAGTACTTC. Translated: CAWLHLEREGGETQYF.

This clone was seen only a few times. CDR3 in amino acids: CASRPGQGDEKLFF. The DNA of the CDR3 is TGCGCCAGCAGACCGGGACAGGGGGATGAAAAACTGTTTTTT. The gene calls are TRBV5-1 and TRBJ1-4; 11 positions match TRBD1. CDR1 and CDR2 from the germline V gene are SGHRS and YFSETQ. The CDR3 totals 14 residues. V was pared by 5 bases and J by 6 bases, with 3 bases of the junction left unmatched.

The chain links TRBV11-2 to TRBJ2-3; TRBD1 matches at 9 bases. Germline assignment: CDR1 SGHAT and CDR2 FQNNGV. J gave up 8 bases and V 2 bases, and 14 bases lay outside the gene matches. The CDR3 is 17 amino acids. This CDR3 reads CASSLLLSGTGRATQYF. The DNA for the CDR3 is TGTGCCAGCAGCTTACTTCTTTCCGGGACAGGGAGAGCTACGCAGTATTTT.

J is TRBJ2-5 and V is TRBV6-1; 8 bases are shared with TRBD1. The CDR3 covers 14 residues. With V trimmed by 7 bases and J by 1 base, 5 bases remained unmatched. CDR1 is MNHNS, CDR2 SASEGT, per germline. The CDR3 nucleotides are TGTGCCAGCAACCGACAGGGGATCCAAGAGACCCAGTACTTC. Protein sequence: CASNRQGIQETQYF.

This clone was seen more than once but under ten times. The rearrangement joins TRBV6-5 to TRBJ2-7; 8 bases are a match to TRBD2. Germline trimming cut 10 bases from V and 4 bases from J; bases unmatched to any gene: 12. The CDR3 has 14 residues. Looked up from germline, CDR1 is MNHEY and CDR2 is SVGAGI. CDR3 in amino acids: CATSLAGRDYEQYF. The CDR3 DNA is TGTGCCACATCCCTAGCGGGCAGAGATTACGAGCAGTACTTC.

This chain links TRBV7-8 with TRBJ1-5; D might be TRBD1 (5 bases). The V and J ends lost 6 bases and 1 base respectively, with 10 bases between them. This CDR3 contains 14 residues. The V gene's germline CDR1 is SGHVS and CDR2 FQNEAQ. The CDR3 DNA reads as TGTGCCAGCAGTTTTGGGACGAGCAATCAGCCCCAGCATTTT. Translated: CASSFGTSNQPQHF.

CDR3 region: CAGRTSGYNEQFF. The CDR3, as DNA: TGTGCCGGTCGGACTAGCGGGTACAATGAGCAGTTCTTC. V is TRBV28 and J is TRBJ2-1; 11 bases match TRBD2. This CDR3 is 13 amino acids long. Germline V gives CDR1 MDHEN, CDR2 SYDVKM. V trimming: 11 bases; J trimming: 4 bases; junction bases outside the gene matches: 4.

This chain uses TRBV28 with TRBJ1-3; 8 bases match TRBD1. The CDR3 sequence is 15 residues long. Germline loops: CDR1 MDHEN, CDR2 SYDVKM. V lost 7 bases to trimming and J lost 0 bases; unmatched junction nucleotides: 5. CDR3 amino acids: CASNPGGSSGNTIYF. The CDR3 DNA reads as TGTGCCAGCAACCCAGGGGGCAGCTCTGGAAACACCATATATTTT.

This clone was observed a few times. This chain joins TRBV7-9 and TRBJ2-7; weak D call: TRBD1 (5 bases). Trimming stripped 6 bases from V and 6 bases from J, with 15 bases between. The CDR3 sequence is 13 residues long. CDR1 and CDR2 from the germline V gene are SEHNR and FQNEAQ (reference sequence). The CDR3 is CASRLQQGSEQYF. The CDR3 DNA reads as TGTGCCAGCAGACTCCAGCAGGGCAGCGAGCAGTACTTC.

V and J are TRBV7-9 and TRBJ2-1, with a tentative D call TRBD2 (6 bases). CDR1 and CDR2 from the germline V gene are SEHNR and FQNEAQ (reference sequence). The CDR3 totals 15 residues. The V end was cut by 5 bases, the J end by 8 bases, with 19 bases between. The DNA of the CDR3 is TGTGCCAGCAGCCGCCGGGACTGGGATCCCGATGAGCAGTTCTTC. Amino acids: CASSRRDWDPDEQFF.

The V call is TRBV5-8, the J call TRBJ1-3, with 8 bases aligning to TRBD1. CDR3 length: 19 amino acids. Germline V gene sequence: CDR1 SGHTS, CDR2 YDEGEE. V was clipped by 6 bases and J by 4 bases; unmatched bases: 21. The CDR3 is CASTQDRAPHTLWGNTIYF. The CDR3 DNA sequence: TGTGCCAGCACCCAGGACAGGGCCCCACATACTCTCTGGGGAAACACCATATATTTT.

The chain has TRBV28 and TRBJ1-2, with D unresolved. The length of the CDR3 is 14 residues. Germline-derived CDR1 and CDR2 are MDHEN and SYDVKM. V shed 6 bases and J shed 0 bases, with 11 bases lying between them. This chain's CDR3 is CASRGGLANYGYTF. CDR3 coding DNA: TGTGCCAGCAGGGGTGGGCTAGCTAACTATGGCTACACCTTC.